Presented here are 9 T cell receptor beta chains from one specimen sequenced in a study of neurological immune-mediated disorders. TCRdb itself ran the 5' RACE reads through MiXCR, one entry per CDR3 protein. The data contain roughly 30,000 distinct CDR3 sequences, under 8% of them singletons. The sample taken for sequencing was PBMCs. The receptors shown here come from a woman aged 45-60 years in good health.

This clonotype was observed at least ten times. V is TRBV5-1 and J is TRBJ2-5; D remains unclear. Germline V gene sequence: CDR1 SGHRS, CDR2 YFSETQ. The ends were cut back, 5 bases at V and 3 bases at J, with 8 bases in the middle. CDR3 length: 12 residues. The CDR3 nucleotides read TGCGCCAGCAGTCATGGGAAAGAGACCCAGTACTTC. As protein: CASSHGKETQYF.

In this sample, this clonotype turned up many times. This rearrangement joins TRBV7-2 to TRBJ2-3, with TRBD2 matching 9 bases. This CDR3 has 15 residues. V was clipped by 4 bases and J by 2 bases; unmatched bases: 4. Germline V gene data show CDR1 as SGHTA and CDR2 as FQGNSA. CDR3 amino acids: CASSSTSGITDTQYF. CDR3 bases: TGTGCCAGCAGCTCGACTAGCGGCATCACAGATACGCAGTATTTT.

V usage is TRBV7-3 and J usage is TRBJ2-3; the D call may be TRBD1 or TRBD2 (5 bases each). CDR1 is SGHTA, CDR2 FQGTGA, per germline. V dropped 6 bases and J dropped 1 base, with 14 bases sitting between them. CDR3 size: 15 residues. The chain's CDR3 is CASSPNVGGTDTQYF. The CDR3 DNA is TGTGCCAGCAGTCCAAACGTGGGGGGCACAGATACGCAGTATTTT.

This clonotype appeared many times. The chain recombines TRBV12-3 or TRBV12-4 with TRBJ2-7; D may be TRBD1 or TRBD2 (5 bases each). Trimming stripped 5 bases from V and 5 bases from J, with 16 bases between. The CDR3 has 14 residues. CDR3 sequence: CASSHETGANEQYF. Here the CDR3 DNA reads TGTGCCAGCAGTCACGAGACCGGGGCGAACGAGCAGTACTTC.

This clonotype was seen a few times. The chain couples TRBV30 to TRBJ2-2; D unresolved. The ends were cut back, 3 bases at V and 4 bases at J, with 12 bases in the middle. The CDR3 runs 14 residues. Germline V gene sequence: CDR1 GTSNPN, CDR2 SVGIG (reference sequence). In nucleotides, the CDR3 is TGTGCCTGGAGCGTCATGGGTACCACCGGGGAGCTGTTTTTT. Translation: CAWSVMGTTGELFF.

This clonotype was observed many times. This rearrangement joins TRBV20-1 to TRBJ2-2; tentative D call: TRBD2 (6 bases). Trimming pared 2 bases from V and 6 bases from J, leaving 19 bases between. Germline V gives CDR1 DFQATT, CDR2 SNEGSKA (reference sequence). The CDR3 extends over 16 amino acids. CDR3 loop: CSARPGTSSWAGELFF. CDR3 coding DNA: TGCAGTGCTAGACCTGGGACTTCCAGTTGGGCCGGGGAGCTGTTTTTT.

In its sample, this clonotype was seen many times. The chain uses TRBV3-1 and TRBJ2-3; TRBD1 aligns across 11 bases. CDR1 and CDR2 from the germline V gene are LGHDT and YNNKEL (reference sequence). V lost 0 bases and J lost 5; bases outside the gene matches: 7. The length of the CDR3 is 17 residues. The CDR3 protein is CASSQDPIGTGGDTQYF. DNA for the CDR3: TGTGCCAGCAGCCAAGACCCAATCGGGACAGGGGGAGATACGCAGTATTTT.

This clonotype was picked up many times. The genes are TRBV5-1 and TRBJ2-2; 7 nucleotides align to TRBD2. CDR1 and CDR2 (germline): SGHRS, YFSETQ. The V gene end was trimmed by 0 bases and the J gene end by 4 bases; junction bases not matched to a gene: 3. The CDR3 has 15 residues. The CDR3 DNA reads TGCGCCAGCAGCTTGGCGGGAGGATCCACCGGGGAGCTGTTTTTT. Protein product: CASSLAGGSTGELFF.

V usage is TRBV2 and J usage is TRBJ1-2; the match to TRBD1 covers 7 bases. The CDR3 runs to 14 residues. Per the germline V gene, CDR1 is SNHLY and CDR2 is FYNNEI. V gave up 4 bases and J gave up 8 bases; unmatched junction bases: 10. CDR3 region: CASSGLKGAAGYTF. As DNA, the CDR3 is TGTGCCAGCAGTGGCCTGAAGGGGGCGGCCGGCTACACCTTC.